The present T cell receptor (beta chain) was sequenced within a study of molecular identifiers for immune sequencing clone quantification. The wider study: In replicates, RNA from about 20,000 or 100,000 naive CD8 cells was split five ways, four sequenced.

Comment on this clonotype: Its antigen is unknown. A much larger clone is a single base away; this may be a read error.

Preparation methods for the bulk TCR libraries were those previously described, with listed TCR primers. TCRdb independently ran MiXCR on the PCR reads; one entry per CDR3 protein. The sample has approximately 670,000 distinct CDR3 sequences; 20% are singletons. Regarding the study as a whole: Clonotypes surpassing 20 RNA copies contained over 98% of effector molecules, versus under 1% in naive cells.

Trimming took 8 bases from V and 4 from J, leaving 11 bases between them. Looked up from germline, CDR1 is MNHEY and CDR2 is SVGEGT. This CDR3 is built from 12 residues. The chain joins TRBV6-2 or TRBV6-3 to TRBJ1-2; D ambiguous. The source of this sequence is a human donor in good health. Some libraries in this study had Jurkat cell RNA spiked in. Sequencing was performed on naive CD8+ T cells from blood, with Jurkat cell RNA spiked in. Noted subset: FACS-sorted CD8+CD4-CCR7+CD45RA+ naive T cells. CDR3 bases: TGTGCCAGCGGAGGAGGCCCCTATGGCTACACCTTC. Translating gives CASGGGPYGYTF.